These 8 T cell receptor beta chains came from one sample sequenced in a study of T cell repertoires in ileal Crohn's disease. This table comes from immunoSEQ multiplex PCR, and its TCRdb copy is limited to in-frame clones, with some not included. The table includes about 2,200 clones, 62% detected once. Time point noted: neoterminal ileum biopsy at postoperative endoscopy, about 6 months after surgery. Sequencing was performed on ileal tissue. These receptors all stem from an adult with Crohn's disease.

J is TRBJ1-2 and V is TRBV11-3; 7 nucleotides line up with TRBD1. This CDR3 is built from 16 residues. Trimming removed 4 bases from V and 0 bases from J; junction bases left unmatched: 8. In germline, CDR1 is SGHNT, CDR2 YENEEA. CDR3 bases: TGTGCCAGCAGCTCGGGTGGGACAGCGACTAACTATGGCTACACCTTC. This sequence encodes CASSSGGTATNYGYTF. The full variable domain, its missing parts supplied by reference TRBV11-3 and TRBJ1-2, is EAGVVQSPRYKIIEKKQPVAFWCNPISGHNTLYWYLQNLGQGPELLIRYENEEAVDDSQLPKDRFSAERLKGVDSTLKIQPAELGDSAVYLCASSSGGTATNYGYTFGSGTRLTVV.

V usage is TRBV5-1 and J usage is TRBJ1-1, with TRBD1 matching over 11 bases. The CDR3 extends over 14 amino acids. V dropped 4 bases and J dropped 8; count of bases not matched to a gene: 7. Germline lookup yields CDR1 SGHRS and CDR2 YFSETQ. The CDR3 sequence: CASSIDWTGGEAFF. CDR3 bases: TGCGCCAGCAGCATTGATTGGACAGGGGGCGAAGCTTTCTTT.

The V call is TRBV5-1, the J call TRBJ2-7, with 13 bases that match TRBD2. Germline V CDR1 and CDR2: SGHRS, YFSETQ. V was pared by 3 bases and J by 2 bases, with 2 bases of the junction left unmatched. The CDR3 runs to 15 residues. CDR3 DNA sequence: TGCGCCAGCAGCTCCGGACTAGCGGGGGCCTACGAGCAGTACTTC. This translates into CASSSGLAGAYEQYF.

This chain connects TRBV19 to TRBJ1-5; perhaps TRBD1 as D (6 bases). The CDR3 loop spans 17 amino acids. V lost 5 bases to trimming and J lost 2 bases, with 19 bases between them. Per germline, CDR1 LNHDA and CDR2 SQIVND (reference sequence). The CDR3 coding sequence is TGTGCCAGTAGTCTCACCAGGGGAGAGAGTGGCAATCAGCCCCAGCATTTT. This codes for CASSLTRGESGNQPQHF.

This clone was seen once. The chain joins TRBV6-1 to TRBJ1-1; no reliable D call. This CDR3 has 12 residues. CDR1 and CDR2 (germline): MNHNS, SASEGT. V was clipped by 4 bases and J by 5 bases, with 8 bases between them. The CDR3 here is CASSVRWTEAFF. The CDR3 coding sequence is TGTGCCAGCAGTGTTCGGTGGACTGAAGCTTTCTTT.

V is TRBV6-1 and J is TRBJ2-1, with 9 bases lining up with TRBD2. The CDR3 contains 14 residues. V lost 5 bases, J lost 4 bases, and 3 bases stayed unmatched. Per the germline V gene, CDR1 is MNHNS and CDR2 is SASEGT. This CDR3 is CASSRGGDYNEQFF. In DNA form, the CDR3 reads TGTGCCAGCAGTCGCGGGGGGGATTACAATGAGCAGTTCTTC.

This clone was seen only a few times. The genes are TRBV10-3 and TRBJ1-3; 8 bases are shared with TRBD1. The CDR3 runs 17 residues. Germline V gene lookup returns CDR1 ENHRY and CDR2 SYGVKD. V trimming: 6 bases; J trimming: 1 base; junction bases outside the gene matches: 11. The CDR3 is CAIRQQQGGVSGNTIYF. DNA for the CDR3: TGTGCCATCAGGCAGCAACAGGGGGGGGTTTCTGGAAACACCATATATTTT.

This chain joins TRBV19 and TRBJ1-1; weak D call: TRBD1 (5 bases). The germline V gene has CDR1 LNHDA and CDR2 SQIVND (reference sequence). The CDR3 is 15 residues long. V was shortened by 7 bases and J by 1 base, with 16 bases between the two germline ends. The chain's CDR3 is CASKSSRQGNTEAFF. The CDR3 DNA reads TGTGCCAGTAAGTCTTCCCGGCAGGGGAACACTGAAGCTTTCTTT.